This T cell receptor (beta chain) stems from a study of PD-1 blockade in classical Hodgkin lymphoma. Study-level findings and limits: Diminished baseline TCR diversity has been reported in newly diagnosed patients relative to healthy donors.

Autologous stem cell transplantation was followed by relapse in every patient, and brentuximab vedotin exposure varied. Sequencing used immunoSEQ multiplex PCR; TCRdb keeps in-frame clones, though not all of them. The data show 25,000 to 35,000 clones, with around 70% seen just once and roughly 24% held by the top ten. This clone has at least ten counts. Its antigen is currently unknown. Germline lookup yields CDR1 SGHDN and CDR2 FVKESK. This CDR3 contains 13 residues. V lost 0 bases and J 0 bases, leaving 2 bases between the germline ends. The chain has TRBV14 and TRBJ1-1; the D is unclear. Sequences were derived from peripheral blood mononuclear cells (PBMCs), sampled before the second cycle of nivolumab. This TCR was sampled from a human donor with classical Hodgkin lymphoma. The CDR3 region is CASSQELNTEAFF. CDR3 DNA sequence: TGTGCCAGCAGCCAAGAATTGAACACTGAAGCTTTCTTT.